Listed here are 30 T cell receptor beta chains from one sample, sequenced in a study of cytomegalovirus exposure and HLA in healthy donors. PCR employed 60 Vbeta and 13 Jbeta primers. The assay was immunoSEQ multiplex PCR, and TCRdb's table has in-frame clones only and misses some. The table includes 80,000 to 90,000 clones, 80% to 90% detected once. The sample was PBMCs. The origin of the receptors is a woman aged 30 to 39 in good health and CMV-seronegative.

This clone was observed once. The chain recombines TRBV25-1 with TRBJ2-3; D not certain. Looked up from germline, CDR1 is MGHDK and CDR2 is SYGVNS. The CDR3 runs 13 residues. V was clipped by 3 bases and J by 3 bases, with 7 bases between them. Written as DNA, the CDR3 is TGTGCCAGCAGTGAGCAGAATACAGATACGCAGTATTTT. Its protein is CASSEQNTDTQYF.

The chain combines TRBV5-1 with TRBJ2-2; 10 positions match TRBD1. CDR1 and CDR2 from the germline V gene are SGHRS and YFSETQ. This CDR3 comprises 15 residues. The ends lost 4 bases at V and 8 bases at J; junction bases unmatched: 8. The CDR3 nucleotides are TGCGCCAGCAGCGGAACGACAGGGGGCTCGGGGGAGCTGTTTTTT. Encoded protein: CASSGTTGGSGELFF.

CDR3 in amino acids: CASRVRVDTGELFF. In DNA form, the CDR3 reads TGTGCCTCCCGCGTCAGGGTGGACACCGGGGAGCTGTTTTTT. The chain is built from TRBV10-3 and TRBJ2-2; D might be TRBD1 (5 bases). CDR3 length: 14 amino acids. In germline, CDR1 is ENHRY, CDR2 SYGVKD. Trimming took off 11 bases at V and 3 bases at J, with 16 bases between the two ends.

The rearrangement links TRBV28 to TRBJ1-5; a weak D match, TRBD1 (6 bases). V lost 6 bases and J 4 bases, leaving 10 bases between the germline ends. Germline-derived CDR1 and CDR2 are MDHEN and SYDVKM. This CDR3 is 13 amino acids long. CDR3 sequence reads: CASRIQGNQPQHF. In nucleotides, the CDR3 is TGTGCCAGCAGGATACAGGGAAATCAGCCCCAGCATTTT.

The chain joins TRBV10-3 to TRBJ1-4, with TRBD1 matching over 7 bases. Looked up from germline, CDR1 is ENHRY and CDR2 is SYGVKD. V gave up 3 bases and J gave up 8 bases; unmatched junction bases: 9. This CDR3 has 15 amino acids. This chain's CDR3 is CAISDPGQENEKLFF. DNA for the CDR3: TGTGCCATCAGTGATCCCGGACAGGAAAACGAAAAACTGTTTTTT.

The genes are TRBV7-2 and TRBJ1-3; weak D call: TRBD1 (6 bases). Germline values: CDR1 SGHTA, CDR2 FQGNSA. This CDR3 spans 16 amino acids. V shed 3 bases and J shed 0 bases, with 12 bases lying between them. CDR3 sequence: CASSFTGTVSGNTIYF. In DNA form, the CDR3 reads TGTGCCAGCAGCTTTACAGGGACGGTCTCTGGAAACACCATATATTTT. Based on the CDR3 plus reference TRBV7-2 and TRBJ1-3, the full variable domain is GAGVSQSPSNKVTEKGKDVELRCDPISGHTALYWYRQSLGQGLEFLIYFQGNSAPDKSGLPSDRFSAERTGGSVSTLTIQRTQQEDSAVYLCASSFTGTVSGNTIYFGEGSWLTVV.

The rearrangement uses TRBV27 and TRBJ2-5; D is undetermined. Germline V gene data show CDR1 as MNHEY and CDR2 as SMNVEV (reference sequence). The CDR3 runs to 15 residues. The germline V and J ends were trimmed by 7 bases and 5 bases, with 20 bases remaining between them. CDR3 sequence reads: CASMRLYRQVETQYF. As DNA, the CDR3 is TGTGCCAGCATGCGTCTTTACCGGCAGGTCGAGACCCAGTACTTC.

This chain joins TRBV28 and TRBJ2-7; 9 bases align to TRBD1. Trimming took 6 bases from V and 3 from J; bases not matched to a gene: 9. Germline CDR1 MDHEN, CDR2 SYDVKM. This CDR3 has 15 residues. The DNA for the CDR3 is TGTGCCAGCAGCCCTCAGGGACAGGGCCACTACGAGCAGTACTTC. It translates to CASSPQGQGHYEQYF. The complete variable domain, with remaining parts taken from reference TRBV28 and TRBJ2-7, reads DVKVTQSSRYLVKRTGEKVFLECVQDMDHENMFWYRQDPGLGLRLIYFSYDVKMKEKGDIPEGYSVSREKKERFSLILESASTNQTSMYLCASSPQGQGHYEQYFGPGTRLTVT.

This chain links TRBV7-9 with TRBJ1-2; 7 bases map to TRBD1. The CDR3 has 14 amino acids. Trimming took 1 base from V and 11 from J; bases not matched to a gene: 10. Germline loops: CDR1 SEHNR, CDR2 FQNEAQ (reference sequence). The CDR3 nucleotides are TGTGCCAGCAGCTTAGGGGGACAGACCCAGAGATACACCTTC. Residues: CASSLGGQTQRYTF.

This rearrangement joins TRBV5-5 to TRBJ2-3, with 9 nucleotides matching TRBD2. Trimming took 1 base from V and 3 from J; bases not matched to a gene: 0. Germline V CDR1 and CDR2: SGHKS, YYEKEE (reference sequence). This CDR3 has 14 amino acids. The CDR3 is CASSLSGRTDTQYF. In DNA form, the CDR3 reads TGTGCCAGCAGCTTGAGCGGGAGGACAGATACGCAGTATTTT.

The V and J genes are TRBV28 and TRBJ2-3; TRBD2 aligns across 10 bases. Trimming took 4 bases from V and 0 from J; bases not matched to a gene: 19. The CDR3 has 21 residues. Germline V gene data show CDR1 as MDHEN and CDR2 as SYDVKM. The CDR3 loop is CASSWGDDEREGTFSTDTQYF. DNA for the CDR3: TGTGCCAGCAGTTGGGGGGACGATGAGCGGGAGGGCACCTTTAGCACAGATACGCAGTATTTT.

The rearrangement uses TRBV5-1 and TRBJ2-1; 7 nucleotides align to TRBD2. CDR1 is SGHRS and CDR2 is YFSETQ in the germline V gene. The CDR3 contains 16 residues. V gave up 4 bases and J gave up 1 base; unmatched junction bases: 8. CDR3 protein: CASSITRGGSYNEQFF. CDR3 sequence (DNA): TGCGCCAGCAGCATTACTAGGGGAGGGTCCTACAATGAGCAGTTCTTC.

The J gene is TRBJ1-4, the V gene TRBV6-5; D call uncertain. Trimming stripped 6 bases from V and 2 bases from J, with 13 bases between. The germline V gene encodes CDR1 MNHEY and CDR2 SVGAGI. The CDR3 loop spans 15 amino acids. CDR3 nucleotides: TGTGCCAGCAGGGGGAGGGCACGGACTAATGAAAAACTGTTTTTT. This translates into CASRGRARTNEKLFF.

The rearrangement links TRBV20-1 to TRBJ2-3; perhaps TRBD1 as D (6 bases). Deletions cut 2 bases from V and 9 bases from J, with 9 bases between. Germline-derived CDR1 and CDR2 are DFQATT and SNEGSKA (reference sequence). This CDR3 contains 11 residues. CDR3 amino acids: CSARLDSTQYF. CDR3 DNA sequence: TGCAGTGCTAGACTGGACAGCACGCAGTATTTT.

This clone showed up just a few times. This chain uses TRBV11-2 with TRBJ2-1; 15 bases line up with TRBD2. Germline CDR1 reads SGHAT; CDR2 reads FQNNGV. This CDR3 has 17 amino acids. The V segment lost 4 bases and the J segment 1 base; nucleotides outside the gene matches: 2. The CDR3 bases are TGTGCCAGCAGCTGGGGACTAGCGGGAGGATCCTACAATGAGCAGTTCTTC. Residues: CASSWGLAGGSYNEQFF.

J is TRBJ2-7 and V is TRBV10-3, with a tentative D call TRBD1 (5 bases). Germline CDR1 is ENHRY and CDR2 is SYGVKD. This CDR3 is 16 amino acids long. Trimming took off 3 bases at V and 4 bases at J, with 19 bases between the two ends. CDR3 protein: CAISDPTAPKPYEQYF. CDR3 nucleotide sequence: TGTGCCATCAGTGACCCGACAGCCCCGAAACCTTACGAGCAGTACTTC.

This chain connects TRBV7-6 to TRBJ2-4; the D is unclear. The CDR3 sequence is 16 residues long. The V gene's germline CDR1 is SGHVS and CDR2 FNYEAQ. The V and J ends lost 1 base and 0 bases respectively, with 10 bases between them. CDR3 residues: CASSLVADSAKNIQYF. CDR3 DNA: TGTGCCAGCAGCTTAGTGGCAGACTCAGCCAAAAACATTCAGTACTTC.

This chain joins TRBV2 and TRBJ2-2; D is perhaps TRBD1 (5 bases). V was clipped by 1 base and J by 16 bases, with 19 bases between them. The germline V gene has CDR1 SNHLY and CDR2 FYNNEI. The CDR3 length is 14 residues. In DNA form, the CDR3 reads TGTGCCAGCAGTGAAGAGATGGGCAAACGACAGCAGTTTTTT. Translated, it gives CASSEEMGKRQQFF.

This chain's CDR3 is CASSLTGRNTIYF. CDR3 DNA sequence: TGTGCCAGCAGTCTGACAGGGAGAAACACCATATATTTT. The chain couples TRBV6-5 to TRBJ1-3; 7 bases are a match to TRBD1. CDR1 is MNHEY and CDR2 is SVGAGI in the germline V gene. CDR3 length equals 13 residues. V gave up 5 bases and J gave up 5 bases; unmatched junction bases: 3.

This chain connects TRBV14 to TRBJ2-7; 10 bases are shared with TRBD1. The CDR3 spans 15 residues. CDR1 and CDR2 (germline): SGHDN, FVKESK. V was clipped by 2 bases and J by 5 bases; unmatched bases: 6. CDR3 sequence: CASSQRTGGLDEQYF. CDR3 DNA sequence: TGTGCCAGCAGCCAAAGGACAGGGGGTCTGGACGAGCAGTACTTC.

CDR3 region: CASSLLGVVRGGSSYNEQFF. DNA for the CDR3: TGCGCCAGCAGCTTGTTAGGCGTAGTTAGAGGCGGGAGCTCCTACAATGAGCAGTTCTTC. V gene TRBV5-1 combines with J gene TRBJ2-1, with 7 bases aligning to TRBD2. CDR1 is SGHRS and CDR2 is YFSETQ in the germline V gene. This CDR3 is built from 20 residues. J lost 0 bases, V lost 1 base, and 16 bases had no gene match.

This clone appeared a few times. The V gene is TRBV30, the J gene TRBJ2-1; D not resolved. The V gene's germline CDR1 is GTSNPN and CDR2 SVGIG (reference sequence). This CDR3 comprises 14 residues. V was trimmed by 0 bases and J by 7 bases, leaving 13 bases between them. CDR3 in amino acids: CAWSVNSLRNEQFF. In nucleotides, the CDR3 is TGTGCCTGGAGTGTAAACAGCTTAAGGAATGAGCAGTTCTTC.

This chain links TRBV28 with TRBJ1-1, with D tentatively TRBD1 (6 bases). The CDR3 extends over 17 amino acids. Germline V gives CDR1 MDHEN, CDR2 SYDVKM. V was pared by 2 bases and J by 3 bases, with 19 bases between. In nucleotides, the CDR3 is TGTGCCAGCAGTTTAATAGGGGACATGGGGCGCCACACTGAAGCTTTCTTT. Amino acid sequence: CASSLIGDMGRHTEAFF.

The chain uses TRBV28 and TRBJ1-5; 7 bases are a match to TRBD1. The V gene end was trimmed by 8 bases and the J gene end by 6 bases; junction bases not matched to a gene: 7. The germline CDR1 and CDR2 sequences are MDHEN and SYDVKM. The CDR3 totals 13 residues. The CDR3 nucleotides are TGTGCCAGCCGACAGGGACCGCTTCAGCCCCAGCATTTT. Translated, it gives CASRQGPLQPQHF. The entire variable domain, with the rest obtained from reference TRBV28 and TRBJ1-5, is as follows: DVKVTQSSRYLVKRTGEKVFLECVQDMDHENMFWYRQDPGLGLRLIYFSYDVKMKEKGDIPEGYSVSREKKERFSLILESASTNQTSMYLCASRQGPLQPQHFGDGTRLSIL.

The V call is TRBV28, the J call TRBJ1-2; D unclear. The CDR3 is 11 residues long. Germline V gene lookup returns CDR1 MDHEN and CDR2 SYDVKM. V was shortened by 8 bases and J by 2 bases, with 6 bases between the two germline ends. In DNA form, the CDR3 reads TGTGCCAGCGGAGAGAACTATGGCTACACCTTC. Residues: CASGENYGYTF.

The chain links TRBV11-3 to TRBJ2-7; 7 nucleotides align to TRBD2. V dropped 1 base and J dropped 3; count of bases not matched to a gene: 6. The CDR3 has 15 residues. CDR1 is SGHNT, CDR2 YENEEA, per germline. The CDR3 is CASSLGSGGSYEQYF. The DNA of the CDR3 is TGTGCCAGCAGCTTAGGATCCGGGGGGAGCTACGAGCAGTACTTC. Drawing the rest from reference TRBV11-3 and TRBJ2-7, the complete variable domain is EAGVVQSPRYKIIEKKQPVAFWCNPISGHNTLYWYLQNLGQGPELLIRYENEEAVDDSQLPKDRFSAERLKGVDSTLKIQPAELGDSAVYLCASSLGSGGSYEQYFGPGTRLTVT.

The chain has TRBV10-3 and TRBJ2-7, with 10 nucleotides matching TRBD1. V lost 5 bases, J lost 2 bases, and 3 bases stayed unmatched. The CDR3 length is 14 residues. Per germline, CDR1 ENHRY and CDR2 SYGVKD. CDR3 sequence reads: CAISSGTGAYEQYF. DNA for the CDR3: TGTGCCATCAGTTCCGGGACAGGGGCCTACGAGCAGTACTTC.

The chain uses TRBV7-6 and TRBJ2-2; 8 bases map to TRBD2. Trimming removed 4 bases from V and 2 bases from J; junction bases left unmatched: 9. The CDR3 contains 17 residues. Germline V gene sequence: CDR1 SGHVS, CDR2 FNYEAQ. CDR3 region: CASSSSTSAQNTGELFF. In nucleotides, the CDR3 is TGTGCCAGCAGCTCCTCGACTAGCGCCCAAAACACCGGGGAGCTGTTTTTT.

This rearrangement joins TRBV30 to TRBJ2-2; weak D call: TRBD2 (6 bases). The CDR3 is 12 residues long. Germline values: CDR1 GTSNPN, CDR2 SVGIG (reference sequence). Deletions cut 8 bases from V and 6 bases from J, with 13 bases between. CDR3 sequence (DNA): TGTGCCAAACGCTGGGGGGCCGGGGAGCTGTTTTTT. Translated: CAKRWGAGELFF.

The V and J genes are TRBV27 and TRBJ2-7; D might be TRBD2 (5 bases). The germline gives CDR1 MNHEY, CDR2 SMNVEV (reference sequence). This CDR3 contains 12 residues. V shed 8 bases and J shed 7 bases, with 15 bases lying between them. The CDR3 coding sequence is TGTGCCAGCCGGAACCCTTCGGGGGAGCAGTACTTC. Translation: CASRNPSGEQYF.